This T cell receptor (beta chain) was sequenced for a study of CD8 T cells in Susac syndrome. About the study: Patients with Susac syndrome were therapy-naive, taking corticosteroids, with some also receiving intravenous immunoglobulin, or taking intravenous immunoglobulin alone at the time their blood was drawn. Study results and caveats: In Susac patients, clonal expansion was not detected in CD4+ cells.

The RNA, about 0.45 to 1 ug, was put through reverse transcription using random hexamers. TCRdb independently ran MiXCR on the immunoSEQ multiplex PCR reads; one entry per CDR3 protein. The sample lists over 100,000 distinct CDR3 sequences, 96% occurring once. In the case of this clonotype: Its matching antigen is unknown.

V shed 5 bases and J shed 6 bases, with 17 bases lying between them. Germline V gene lookup returns CDR1 SQVTM and CDR2 ANQGSEA. CDR3 length: 13 amino acids. The chain uses TRBV29-1 and TRBJ2-7; perhaps D is TRBD1 or TRBD2 (6 bases each). The source is a human donor with Susac syndrome. The specimen sequenced was CD4+ T cells from PBMCs. The CDR3 region has the DNA TGCAGCGTTCGGAGGGGGGCTGGGGGCGAGCAGTACTTC. Translating it yields CSVRRGAGGEQYF.